This passage covers 29 T cell receptor beta chains from one sample sequenced in a study of early T cells in non-severe SARS-CoV-2 infection. MiXCR was run by TCRdb on the 5' RACE reads, yielding one entry per CDR3 protein. The table lists about 83,000 distinct CDR3 sequences, roughly an eighth of them singletons. Sequencing input: whole blood. The receptors derive from an adult who was a healthcare worker with PCR-confirmed SARS-CoV-2 infection or an uninfected control (not recorded which).

The chain links TRBV3-1 to TRBJ1-1; D perhaps matches TRBD1 (5 bases). Per germline, CDR1 LGHDT and CDR2 YNNKEL (reference sequence). CDR3 length equals 17 residues. V lost 0 bases, J lost 4 bases, and 18 bases lay in between. CDR3: CASSQDLKGRRGTEAFF. CDR3 nucleotide sequence: TGTGCCAGCAGCCAAGATCTCAAGGGACGACGGGGCACTGAAGCTTTCTTT.

This clonotype was detected ten times or more. J is TRBJ2-5 and V is TRBV19, with a tentative D call TRBD1 (5 bases). The CDR3 extends over 15 amino acids. V was trimmed by 3 bases and J by 2 bases, leaving 13 bases between them. CDR1 is LNHDA and CDR2 is SQIVND in the germline V gene (reference sequence). CDR3 loop: CASSMITGGQETQYF. The CDR3 DNA follows: TGTGCCAGTAGTATGATAACAGGCGGTCAAGAGACCCAGTACTTC.

This clonotype was recorded many times. V usage is TRBV4-3 and J usage is TRBJ2-7, with TRBD1 as a possible D gene (5 bases). Germline loops: CDR1 LGHNA, CDR2 YSLEER. This CDR3 contains 15 residues. The germline V and J ends were trimmed by 4 bases and 2 bases, with 15 bases remaining between them. The CDR3 protein is CASSPARASAYEQYF. The DNA for the CDR3 is TGCGCCAGCAGCCCGGCCAGGGCCTCTGCCTACGAGCAGTACTTC.

At least ten counts were recorded for this clonotype. This rearrangement joins TRBV6-6 to TRBJ2-7; either TRBD1 or TRBD2 may fit D (5 bases each). The CDR3 has 14 residues. V was clipped by 2 bases and J by 3 bases, with 11 bases between them. The V gene's germline CDR1 is MNHNY and CDR2 SVGAGI (reference sequence). CDR3 in amino acids: CASSYLVGVYEQYF. The CDR3 coding sequence is TGTGCCAGCAGTTACCTGGTGGGGGTCTACGAGCAGTACTTC.

This clonotype was counted many times. The chain couples TRBV7-9 to TRBJ2-7; no reliable D call. Germline loops: CDR1 SEHNR, CDR2 FQNEAQ (reference sequence). The CDR3 length is 15 residues. Trimming shortened V by 4 bases and J by 3 bases, and 16 bases separated the two germline ends. The CDR3 reads CASSSSALDNYEQYF. The DNA of the CDR3 is TGTGCCAGCAGCTCCTCCGCCCTCGATAACTACGAGCAGTACTTC. Based on the CDR3 plus reference TRBV7-9 and TRBJ2-7, the full variable domain is DTGVSQNPRHKITKRGQNVTFRCDPISEHNRLYWYRQTLGQGPEFLTYFQNEAQLEKSRLLSDRFSAERPKGSFSTLEIQRTEQGDSAMYLCASSSSALDNYEQYFGPGTRLTVT.

This clonotype appeared many times. The chain links TRBV6-6 to TRBJ2-7; a possible D gene is TRBD2 (5 bases). Trimming took 1 base from V and 2 from J, leaving 15 bases between them. In germline, CDR1 is MNHNY, CDR2 SVGAGI (reference sequence). This CDR3 has 16 amino acids. CDR3 DNA sequence: TGTGCCAGCAGTTACTATCGCCGGGGAGTCACCTACGAGCAGTACTTC. Translating it yields CASSYYRRGVTYEQYF.

The chain carries TRBV20-1 and TRBJ2-1, with TRBD2 identical over 13 bases. Trimming took 1 base from V and 0 from J; bases not matched to a gene: 3. The CDR3 consists of 17 residues. Per germline, CDR1 DFQATT and CDR2 SNEGSKA (reference sequence). CDR3 sequence reads: CSARGLAGGYSYNEQFF. CDR3 nucleotide sequence: TGCAGTGCTAGAGGACTAGCGGGGGGCTACTCCTACAATGAGCAGTTCTTC.

This clonotype was observed a handful of times. V usage is TRBV7-2 and J usage is TRBJ2-5, with unresolved D. The germline V gene encodes CDR1 SGHTA and CDR2 FQGNSA. The CDR3 is 13 amino acids. The V end lost 5 bases, the J end lost 1 base, and 8 bases lay between the germline ends. As DNA, the CDR3 is TGTGCCAGCAGCCCAGGTCCCCAAGAGACCCAGTACTTC. It encodes CASSPGPQETQYF.

To note about this clonotype: This may arise from a read error, as a much more abundant clone is one base away. This chain joins TRBV9 and TRBJ2-2; possibly TRBD2 for D (5 bases). CDR1 is SGDLS, CDR2 YYNGEE, per germline. V dropped 0 bases and J dropped 7 bases, with 19 bases sitting between them. The CDR3 is made up of 17 amino acids. CDR3 nucleotides: TGTGCCAGCAGCGTAGTTAAAGCGGAGGCCGGTAACGGGGAGCTGTTTTTT. This codes for CASSVVKAEAGNGELFF.

The chain carries TRBV27 and TRBJ1-4, with D possibly being TRBD1 (6 bases). The CDR3 has 14 amino acids. Germline V lookup: CDR1 MNHEY, CDR2 SMNVEV (reference sequence). V lost 2 bases and J lost 8, with 12 bases in between. The CDR3 loop is CASSLAGAREKLFF. DNA of the CDR3: TGTGCCAGCAGTTTAGCAGGGGCGCGCGAAAAACTGTTTTTT. Using reference TRBV27 and TRBJ1-4 for the parts outside the CDR3, the full variable domain is EAQVTQNPRYLITVTGKKLTVTCSQNMNHEYMSWYRQDPGLGLRQIYYSMNVEVTDKGDVPEGYKVSRKEKRNFPLILESPSPNQTSLYFCASSLAGAREKLFFGSGTQLSVL.

The chain links TRBV5-1 to TRBJ2-1; D is ambiguous. Germline assignment: CDR1 SGHRS and CDR2 YFSETQ. Trimming left V 7 bases short and J 8 bases short, with 10 bases between. The CDR3 spans 11 residues. The CDR3 nucleotides read TGCGCCAGCGCGAAGGAAGATGAGCAGTTCTTC. This encodes CASAKEDEQFF.

The sample holds many counts of this clonotype. In DNA, the CDR3 is TGTGCCAGCAGTTTCAGGGCAGGGGCGAATCAGCCCCAGCATTTT. Translating it yields CASSFRAGANQPQHF. The chain joins TRBV6-2 or TRBV6-3 to TRBJ1-5, with D possibly matching TRBD1 (6 bases). V lost 4 bases and J 4 bases, leaving 14 bases between the germline ends. The V gene's germline CDR1 is MNHEY and CDR2 SVGEGT. The CDR3 is 15 residues long.

This clonotype was detected many times. CDR3 DNA: TGTGCCAGCAGCCAGTCCCAGGGAGGGTATCAGCCCCAGCATTTT. It specifies CASSQSQGGYQPQHF. This chain connects TRBV3-1 to TRBJ1-5; TRBD1 is a possible D gene (5 bases). CDR3 size: 15 residues. Trimming stripped 3 bases from V and 5 bases from J, with 14 bases between. Per germline, CDR1 LGHDT and CDR2 YNNKEL (reference sequence).

This clonotype was seen a few times. The V and J genes are TRBV7-2 and TRBJ1-4, with 8 nucleotides matching TRBD1. This CDR3 has 15 residues. CDR1 and CDR2 (germline): SGHTA, FQGNSA. The ends lost 4 bases at V and 8 bases at J; junction bases unmatched: 9. This chain's CDR3 is CASSSEVRGREKLFF. The CDR3 DNA is TGTGCCAGCAGCTCCGAGGTCAGGGGGCGCGAAAAACTGTTTTTT.

This clonotype was recorded a few times. The genes are TRBV9 and TRBJ2-5; tentatively, D is TRBD2 (5 bases). V gave up 4 bases and J gave up 7 bases, with 11 bases separating them. Germline V CDR1 and CDR2: SGDLS, YYNGEE. This CDR3 has 12 amino acids. DNA for the CDR3: TGTGCCAGCAGCATAGAGGGCGGGACCCAGTACTTC. Its protein is CASSIEGGTQYF.

The V and J genes are TRBV9 and TRBJ2-3; D is perhaps TRBD2 (6 bases). Between the trimmed V and J ends, which lost 3 bases and 1 base, there was a span of 12 bases. Germline values: CDR1 SGDLS, CDR2 YYNGEE. The CDR3 has 15 amino acids. In DNA form, the CDR3 reads TGTGCCAGCAGCGCCCATCGCGGGGGCACAGATACGCAGTATTTT. This codes for CASSAHRGGTDTQYF.

This clonotype was seen only a few times. This chain connects TRBV5-6 to TRBJ1-4, with D possibly being TRBD1 (5 bases). V gave up 4 bases and J gave up 3 bases, with 19 bases separating them. The CDR3 spans 17 residues. Germline values: CDR1 SGHDT, CDR2 YYEEEE. The CDR3, as DNA: TGTGCCAGCAGCGTTGGGGCAGGAAGGGGTGCTAATGAAAAACTGTTTTTT. Its protein product is CASSVGAGRGANEKLFF.

This chain links TRBV11-2 with TRBJ2-3; TRBD2 aligns across 11 bases. Germline V CDR1 and CDR2: SGHAT, FQNNGV. The CDR3 totals 17 residues. Losses at the gene ends were 2 bases for V and 3 bases for J; bases not matched to a gene: 7. The CDR3 DNA reads as TGTGCCAGCAGCTTATGGGCTAGCGGGGGGTGGACAGATACGCAGTATTTT. Translation: CASSLWASGGWTDTQYF.

V usage is TRBV7-9 and J usage is TRBJ1-1; D is unresolved. This CDR3 contains 11 residues. Germline CDR1 and CDR2: SEHNR and FQNEAQ (reference sequence). With 7 bases removed from V and 7 bases from J, the gap between germline ends came to 10 bases. The CDR3 region has the DNA TGTGCCAGCACTCCGCTCGATGAAGCTTTCTTT. Its translation: CASTPLDEAFF.

Ten or more counts support this clonotype. This rearrangement joins TRBV10-1 to TRBJ1-6; D not resolved. Germline V gene lookup returns CDR1 WNHNN and CDR2 SYGVQD (reference sequence). The CDR3 runs to 14 residues. Trimming took 8 bases from V and 7 from J, leaving 15 bases between them. The CDR3 DNA reads as TGCGCCAGCTCAGCGAACGCGGCGAATTCACCCCTCCACTTT. The encoded protein is CASSANAANSPLHF.

V gene TRBV7-9 combines with J gene TRBJ2-7; a weak D match, TRBD2 (6 bases). Germline V lookup: CDR1 SEHNR, CDR2 FQNEAQ (reference sequence). The CDR3 is 12 residues long. V lost 5 bases and J lost 8, with 13 bases in between. The CDR3 reads CASSEDGGKQYF. The CDR3, as DNA: TGTGCCAGCAGCGAAGACGGGGGTAAGCAGTACTTC.

This clonotype was observed a handful of times. The gene calls are TRBV9 and TRBJ2-1; a weak D match, TRBD2 (6 bases). CDR1 is SGDLS, CDR2 YYNGEE, per germline. This CDR3 contains 13 residues. Between the trimmed V and J ends, which lost 4 bases and 9 bases, there was a span of 14 bases. The CDR3, as DNA: TGTGCCAGCAGCCCCGATCGGGGGACTGAGCAGTTCTTC. This codes for CASSPDRGTEQFF.

The chain uses TRBV12-3 or TRBV12-4 and TRBJ1-2; 7 bases are a match to TRBD1. The CDR3 sequence is 16 residues long. The junction had 13 bases not matched to a gene; V was cut back by 4 bases and J by 5 bases. The CDR3 loop is CASSSTRTARGYGYTF. CDR3 nucleotides: TGTGCCAGCAGTTCGACCCGGACGGCCAGGGGGTATGGCTACACCTTC.

This clonotype appeared many times. V and J are TRBV5-4 and TRBJ2-3, with TRBD2 matching 9 bases. The CDR3 sequence is 15 residues long. J was trimmed by 4 bases and V by 4 bases; bases with no gene match: 7. Germline values: CDR1 SGHNT, CDR2 YYREEE (reference sequence). CDR3 in DNA: TGTGCCAGCAGCCCCCCAGCGGGGGGCTCAGATACGCAGTATTTT. Protein sequence: CASSPPAGGSDTQYF.

This clonotype has a count of ten or more. The junction shows a germline mismatch at one end, possibly a read error. This chain links TRBV7-9 with TRBJ2-1; TRBD2 might be the D (6 bases). This CDR3 has 14 residues. Germline V gene data show CDR1 as SEHNR and CDR2 as FQNEAQ (reference sequence). CDR3 sequence reads: CASSLGGAWGEQPF. The CDR3 bases are TGTGCCAGCAGCTTAGGAGGAGCCTGGGGGGAGCAGCCCTTC. Drawing the rest from reference TRBV7-9 and TRBJ2-1, the complete variable domain is DTGVSQNPRHKITKRGQNVTFRCDPISEHNRLYWYRQTLGQGPEFLTYFQNEAQLEKSRLLSDRFSAERPKGSFSTLEIQRTEQGDSAMYLCASSLGGAWGEQPFGPGTRLTVL.

This clonotype was counted between two and nine times. The V call is TRBV6-1, the J call TRBJ2-5, with D tentatively TRBD1 or TRBD2 (5 bases each). The CDR3 consists of 16 residues. Germline CDR1 is MNHNS and CDR2 is SASEGT. Deletions cut 3 bases from V and 7 bases from J, with 21 bases between. CDR3 coding DNA: TGTGCCAGCAGTGAGGTATTGAGGGGCCCGAGGGGGACCCAGTACTTC. This sequence encodes CASSEVLRGPRGTQYF.

This clonotype was detected many times. The gene calls are TRBV5-1 and TRBJ1-1; no clear D. Germline V gives CDR1 SGHRS, CDR2 YFSETQ. This CDR3 comprises 14 residues. V was cut by 4 bases and J by 1 base, with 11 bases left in between. This CDR3 reads CASSEGRRNTEAFF. Written as DNA, the CDR3 is TGCGCCAGCAGCGAGGGAAGGCGGAACACTGAAGCTTTCTTT.

Ten or more counts support this clonotype. The genes are TRBV28 and TRBJ2-7, with 7 nucleotides matching TRBD1. V lost 6 bases, J lost 2 bases, and 7 bases stayed unmatched. The CDR3 length is 14 residues. Germline V gives CDR1 MDHEN, CDR2 SYDVKM. The CDR3 here is CASRTGVTPYEQYF. CDR3 nucleotide sequence: TGTGCCAGCAGAACAGGGGTCACCCCCTACGAGCAGTACTTC.

V gene TRBV9 combines with J gene TRBJ2-3; no firm D call. This CDR3 contains 15 residues. CDR1 and CDR2 from the germline V gene are SGDLS and YYNGEE. V lost 0 bases, J lost 0 bases, and 8 bases lay in between. CDR3 sequence (DNA): TGTGCCAGCAGCGTAGGCGTTACTAGCACAGATACGCAGTATTTT. Protein: CASSVGVTSTDTQYF.